The 8 T cell receptor beta chains reported below all come from one sample, sequenced in a study of T cell responses to AZD1222 COVID-19 vaccine. This table comes from immunoSEQ multiplex PCR, and its TCRdb copy is limited to in-frame clones, with some not included. The sample has 100,000 to 150,000 clones, around 84% seen once. The sample consisted of peripheral blood, taken 28 days after the second AZD1222 dose. The receptors here all came from an adult who received the AZD1222 COVID-19 vaccine.

The table lists this clone with a count of one. The genes are TRBV18 and TRBJ1-1; D uncertain. Germline CDR1 KGHSH, CDR2 LQKENI. V was cut by 6 bases and J by 7 bases, with 12 bases left in between. The CDR3 runs to 12 residues. CDR3 region: CASSLGFGEAFF. For the CDR3, the DNA is TGTGCCAGCTCCCTAGGGTTTGGTGAAGCTTTCTTT.

This sequence joins TRBV7-2 and TRBJ1-6, with D unresolved. This CDR3 spans 16 amino acids. V lost 2 bases, J lost 9 bases, and 17 bases lay in between. Germline values: CDR1 SGHTA, CDR2 FQGNSA. The CDR3 DNA follows: TGTGCCAGCAGCTTACAGTTTGACCTCGGGAGTTCACCCCTCCACTTT. This translates into CASSLQFDLGSSPLHF.

The chain joins TRBV5-1 to TRBJ2-2; unclear D gene. The V and J ends lost 1 base and 4 bases respectively, with 5 bases between them. The CDR3 consists of 13 residues. CDR1 and CDR2 (germline): SGHRS, YFSETQ. The CDR3 nucleotides read TGCGCCAGCAGCTTGAGTTCCACCGGGGAGCTGTTTTTT. Amino acid sequence: CASSLSSTGELFF.

The chain employs TRBV18 and TRBJ2-1, with 9 nucleotides matching TRBD2. The CDR3 totals 16 residues. Germline CDR1 is KGHSH and CDR2 is LQKENI. V lost 0 bases and J lost 5; bases outside the gene matches: 5. As DNA, the CDR3 is TGTGCCAGCTCACCACCGGCGGGGGGGGTACACAATGAGCAGTTCTTC. It yields the protein CASSPPAGGVHNEQFF.

J is TRBJ1-5 and V is TRBV7-3; no reliable D call. Trimming took 2 bases from V and 11 from J, leaving 22 bases between them. Germline V gives CDR1 SGHTA, CDR2 FQGTGA. The CDR3 consists of 16 residues. DNA of the CDR3: TGTGCCAGCAGCTTATCTGGGGAGACCCACGATGGGGCCCAGCATTTT. This encodes CASSLSGETHDGAQHF.

The CDR3 loop is CASGIAGLKQETQYF. CDR3 bases: TGTGCCAGCGGGATAGCGGGCCTAAAGCAGGAGACCCAGTACTTC. This chain joins TRBV5-4 and TRBJ2-5; 7 positions agree with TRBD2. Germline V CDR1 and CDR2: SGHNT, YYREEE (reference sequence). Trimming cost V 7 bases and J 5 bases; bases outside gene matches: 14. The CDR3 totals 15 residues.

The chain links TRBV19 to TRBJ1-6, with a possible D match to TRBD1 (5 bases). The V and J ends lost 6 bases and 7 bases respectively, with 10 bases between them. The CDR3 totals 13 residues. Looked up from germline, CDR1 is LNHDA and CDR2 is SQIVND (reference sequence). The DNA of the CDR3 is TGTGCCAGTAGCTCGGGACTCAATTCACCCCTCCACTTT. It specifies CASSSGLNSPLHF.

This clone was detected once. This chain connects TRBV7-2 to TRBJ1-4; D is perhaps TRBD1 (6 bases). With 6 bases removed from V and 7 bases from J, the gap between germline ends came to 12 bases. CDR1 is SGHTA, CDR2 FQGNSA, per germline. The CDR3 totals 13 residues. CDR3 sequence (DNA): TGTGCCAGCAGACTACAGGGAATTGAAAAACTGTTTTTT. It yields the protein CASRLQGIEKLFF.